The 24 T cell receptor beta chains presented below share a single source sample, sequenced in a study of blood T cell repertoires in COVID-19 (TCRdb year 2020). The library was produced with the immunoSEQ multiplex PCR assay. TCRdb re-hosts the immuneACCESS table, in-frame sequences only. Its copies lack some clones; in the studies checked, an unresolved V gene accounts for under half of them, and the cause for the rest is not known. The sample table shows hundreds of thousands of clones, and 87% are seen once. Roughly 2.1% of the sample comes from the top ten. Specimen: peripheral blood. The origin of the receptors is a man aged 18 to 30 with active or convalescent COVID-19.

The chain uses TRBV15 and TRBJ1-5, with D perhaps TRBD1 (5 bases). Germline assignment: CDR1 LNHNV and CDR2 YYDKDF (reference sequence). This CDR3 contains 15 residues. The ends were cut back, 0 bases at V and 6 bases at J, with 12 bases in the middle. The CDR3 DNA follows: TGTGCCACCAGCAGAGATCAGACAGATGGTCAGCCCCAGCATTTT. This codes for CATSRDQTDGQPQHF.

This rearrangement joins TRBV28 to TRBJ1-2, with TRBD1 matching over 7 bases. This CDR3 is built from 15 residues. The germline gives CDR1 MDHEN, CDR2 SYDVKM. Germline trimming cut 3 bases from V and 3 bases from J; bases unmatched to any gene: 7. CDR3 sequence reads: CASSLTGTAYYGYTF. The CDR3 nucleotides read TGTGCCAGCAGTTTGACCGGGACAGCTTACTATGGCTACACCTTC.

The rearrangement links TRBV5-1 to TRBJ2-7; unclear D gene. The V gene's germline CDR1 is SGHRS and CDR2 YFSETQ. Trimming took off 0 bases at V and 6 bases at J, with 7 bases between the two ends. CDR3 length equals 12 residues. The CDR3 nucleotides are TGCGCCAGCAGCTTGGGCTTGCGCGAGCAGTACTTC. Translation gives CASSLGLREQYF. The complete variable domain, with remaining parts taken from reference TRBV5-1 and TRBJ2-7, reads KAGVTQTPRYLIKTRGQQVTLSCSPISGHRSVSWYQQTPGQGLQFLFEYFSETQRNKGNFPGRFSGRQFSNSRSEMNVSTLELGDSALYLCASSLGLREQYFGPGTRLTVT.

V gene TRBV10-1 combines with J gene TRBJ2-2, with D perhaps matching TRBD2 (5 bases). With 9 bases removed from V and 5 bases from J, the gap between germline ends came to 19 bases. The V gene's germline CDR1 is WNHNN and CDR2 SYGVQD (reference sequence). This CDR3 has 15 amino acids. The CDR3 DNA reads as TGCGCCAGGTCTGCTAGCAGGCCCTTTACCGGGGAGCTGTTTTTT. It specifies CARSASRPFTGELFF.

This clone was seen more than once but under ten times. This chain connects TRBV10-3 to TRBJ1-6, with TRBD1 identical over 8 bases. There are 14 residues in the CDR3. V lost 5 bases and J lost 6; bases outside the gene matches: 3. Germline assignment: CDR1 ENHRY and CDR2 SYGVKD. The CDR3 bases are TGTGCCATCAGTACGACAGGGGTTAATTCACCCCTCCACTTT. It yields the protein CAISTTGVNSPLHF.

The chain recombines TRBV19 with TRBJ1-2; 7 bases fit TRBD1. The germline CDR1 and CDR2 sequences are LNHDA and SQIVND (reference sequence). This CDR3 is 15 amino acids long. V shed 8 bases, J shed 2 bases, and the junction held 11 bases outside the gene matches. The CDR3 reads CASRDQRGLNYGYTF. Here the CDR3 DNA reads TGTGCCAGTCGTGATCAGAGGGGGCTCAACTATGGCTACACCTTC.

The chain couples TRBV27 to TRBJ2-1, with TRBD2 matching 15 bases. The V and J ends lost 5 bases and 8 bases, in that order; junction bases with no gene match: 4. The CDR3 runs 15 residues. Germline assignment: CDR1 MNHEY and CDR2 SMNVEV (reference sequence). The CDR3 loop is CASSPGLAGGYEQFF. The CDR3 DNA reads TGTGCCAGCAGTCCGGGACTAGCGGGAGGTTATGAGCAGTTCTTC.

For the CDR3, the DNA is TGCGCCAGCAGCTTGCGAGGGAGTGATGAAAAACTGTTTTTT. As protein: CASSLRGSDEKLFF. The chain joins TRBV5-1 to TRBJ1-4; D gene uncertain. CDR1 and CDR2 from the germline V gene are SGHRS and YFSETQ. V was shortened by 1 base and J by 6 bases, with 10 bases between the two germline ends. The CDR3 length is 14 residues.

The chain employs TRBV11-2 and TRBJ2-7, with 8 nucleotides matching TRBD1. V trimming: 5 bases; J trimming: 2 bases; junction bases outside the gene matches: 5. CDR1 SGHAT and CDR2 FQNNGV come from the germline V gene. The CDR3 consists of 14 residues. CDR3 sequence: CASSPGTGAYEQYF. The DNA for the CDR3 is TGTGCCAGCAGCCCCGGGACAGGAGCCTACGAGCAGTACTTC.

J is TRBJ2-3 and V is TRBV10-2, with D possibly matching TRBD2 (5 bases). Germline CDR1 WSHSY, CDR2 SAAADI. Trimming shortened V by 6 bases and J by 4 bases, and 11 bases separated the two germline ends. The CDR3 runs 13 residues. The CDR3 here is CASRATSSDTQYF. In DNA form, the CDR3 reads TGCGCCAGCAGGGCCACTAGTTCAGATACGCAGTATTTT.

This clone was counted once. V usage is TRBV9 and J usage is TRBJ2-1, with D possibly matching TRBD2 (6 bases). CDR1 and CDR2 from the germline V gene are SGDLS and YYNGEE. Trimming shortened V by 0 bases and J by 5 bases, and 15 bases separated the two germline ends. CDR3 size: 16 residues. The chain's CDR3 is CASSVEGLAGNNEQFF. In DNA, the CDR3 is TGTGCCAGCAGCGTAGAGGGTCTGGCGGGAAACAATGAGCAGTTCTTC.

The chain recombines TRBV7-2 with TRBJ2-7, with 7 bases aligning to TRBD1. The length of the CDR3 is 16 residues. V dropped 3 bases and J dropped 0; count of bases not matched to a gene: 8. CDR1 and CDR2 from the germline V gene are SGHTA and FQGNSA. CDR3 nucleotides: TGTGCCAGCAGCTTCCCCCTCGACAGGGTCTCCTACGAGCAGTACTTC. Protein product: CASSFPLDRVSYEQYF.

V gene TRBV11-3 combines with J gene TRBJ2-3; 9 bases are a match to TRBD2. The CDR3 runs to 18 residues. V dropped 5 bases and J dropped 3; count of bases not matched to a gene: 15. Germline V CDR1 and CDR2: SGHNT, YENEEA. The CDR3 coding sequence is TGTGCCAGCAGCGTAGGTAGGACTAGCGTAATCACTACAGATACGCAGTATTTT. Translated, it gives CASSVGRTSVITTDTQYF.

The chain combines TRBV10-2 with TRBJ1-1; D ambiguous. The V end was cut by 0 bases, the J end by 11 bases, with 19 bases between. CDR1 WSHSY and CDR2 SAAADI come from the germline V gene. The CDR3 has 15 residues. The CDR3 loop is CASSESFAADTRAFF. CDR3 DNA: TGCGCCAGCAGTGAGTCGTTTGCGGCGGATACGCGTGCTTTCTTT.

The chain combines TRBV10-2 with TRBJ1-6; no clear D. The V gene lost 0 bases and the J gene lost 8 bases, with 5 bases spanning the gap. The CDR3 is 13 amino acids. CDR1 and CDR2 from the germline V gene are WSHSY and SAAADI. The CDR3 spells CASSESGYSPLHF. The DNA of the CDR3 is TGCGCCAGCAGTGAGTCGGGCTATTCACCCCTCCACTTT.

The rearrangement joins TRBV27 to TRBJ1-1, with D possibly being TRBD1 (6 bases). CDR1 is MNHEY, CDR2 SMNVEV, per germline (reference sequence). The CDR3 is 14 residues long. The V and J ends lost 6 bases and 2 bases respectively, with 13 bases between them. The CDR3 sequence is CASRGGTQNTEAFF. CDR3 coding DNA: TGTGCCAGCAGGGGTGGGACACAAAACACTGAAGCTTTCTTT.

The rearrangement joins TRBV28 to TRBJ2-3, with D unclear. V lost 9 bases to trimming and J lost 2 bases, with 15 bases between them. The CDR3 is made up of 14 amino acids. The germline V gene has CDR1 MDHEN and CDR2 SYDVKM. The chain's CDR3 is CASQAHPHTDTQYF. The CDR3 DNA reads TGTGCCAGTCAGGCTCATCCCCACACAGATACGCAGTATTTT.

V is TRBV7-3 and J is TRBJ2-2, with a tentative D call TRBD2 (6 bases). V was shortened by 6 bases and J by 6 bases, with 11 bases between the two germline ends. The germline V gene has CDR1 SGHTA and CDR2 FQGTGA. The CDR3 totals 13 residues. In DNA form, the CDR3 reads TGTGCCAGCAGTCGGACTATTCCCGGGGAGCTGTTTTTT. It codes for CASSRTIPGELFF.

This chain links TRBV5-1 with TRBJ1-5; D unclear. The CDR3 runs 18 residues. Trimming removed 1 base at V and 2 bases at J, with 19 bases between. Germline loops: CDR1 SGHRS, CDR2 YFSETQ. The CDR3 sequence is CASSLIGYAGRGNQPQHF. For the CDR3, the DNA is TGCGCCAGCAGCTTGATCGGTTATGCGGGAAGAGGCAATCAGCCCCAGCATTTT.

This chain uses TRBV28 with TRBJ2-3, with 7 bases aligning to TRBD1. This CDR3 contains 12 residues. CDR1 and CDR2 from the germline V gene are MDHEN and SYDVKM. With V trimmed by 6 bases and J by 4 bases, 1 base remained unmatched. The CDR3 loop is CASRTGPDTQYF. CDR3 nucleotide sequence: TGTGCCAGCAGGACAGGGCCAGATACGCAGTATTTT. Complete variable domain (other parts from reference TRBV28 and TRBJ2-3): DVKVTQSSRYLVKRTGEKVFLECVQDMDHENMFWYRQDPGLGLRLIYFSYDVKMKEKGDIPEGYSVSREKKERFSLILESASTNQTSMYLCASRTGPDTQYFGPGTRLTVL.

The rearrangement uses TRBV12-5 and TRBJ2-1, with 12 bases that match TRBD1. Germline CDR1 and CDR2: LGHNT and FRNRAP. The ends lost 6 bases at V and 7 bases at J; junction bases unmatched: 7. The CDR3 totals 15 residues. As DNA, the CDR3 is TGTGCTAGTGGCCCGGGACAGGGGGCTAAGAATGAGCAGTTCTTC. Translated: CASGPGQGAKNEQFF.

This chain joins TRBV4-1 and TRBJ1-1; D not resolved. V shed 5 bases and J shed 1 base, with 8 bases lying between them. Germline V gene lookup returns CDR1 MGHRA and CDR2 YSYEKL. The CDR3 contains 13 residues. CDR3 residues: CASSAVPNTEAFF. DNA for the CDR3: TGCGCCAGCAGCGCGGTTCCGAACACTGAAGCTTTCTTT.

The chain recombines TRBV19 with TRBJ2-1; 10 nucleotides line up with TRBD2. Germline trimming cut 9 bases from V and 6 bases from J; bases unmatched to any gene: 8. The CDR3 is 14 residues long. Germline V gives CDR1 LNHDA, CDR2 SQIVND (reference sequence). In nucleotides, the CDR3 is TGTGCCAGCTCCCAGCGGGGGGGGCCCAATGAGCAGTTCTTC. This sequence encodes CASSQRGGPNEQFF.

A few counts support this clone. V is TRBV3-1 (or the pseudogene TRBV3-2) and J is TRBJ1-2; perhaps TRBD1 as D (5 bases). Germline V CDR1 and CDR2: LGHDT, YNNKEL (reference sequence). The CDR3 is 13 residues long. The ends were cut back, 4 bases at V and 7 bases at J, with 13 bases in the middle. In DNA, the CDR3 is TGTGCCAGCAGCCTACTTCAAGGGGTTGGCTACACCTTC. Protein sequence: CASSLLQGVGYTF.